These T cell receptor beta chains were read from a single sample in a study of cytomegalovirus exposure and HLA in healthy donors. Assay: immunoSEQ multiplex PCR; the TCRdb copy retains only in-frame clones and omits some. The table shows about 140,000 clones, with about 80% occurring only once. The sample comprised PBMCs. The receptors shown here come from a man aged 25-40 years in good health and CMV-seronegative. CDR3s leave out the opening cysteine and the closing phenylalanine or tryptophan. Fields, in order: D gene, V gene, J gene, CDR3 protein. The D gene is left open where the match is weak.

TRBD1,TRBV6-1,TRBJ2-1,ASSDWGQGLGQF
TRBD2,TRBV6-5,TRBJ2-7,ASRGTSGSYEQY
TRBD1,TRBV13,TRBJ2-7,ASRFAGTGPYEQY
NA,TRBV12-5,TRBJ1-1,ASGLTGLNTEAF
NA,TRBV19,TRBJ1-1,ASSFALDTPL
TRBD1,TRBV7-9,TRBJ2-3,ASSLPRGTFTDTQY
NA,TRBV6-5,TRBJ1-2,ASTEGLNYGYT
TRBD1,TRBV10-2,TRBJ1-2,ASTLRQGDYGYT
TRBD1,TRBV7-8,TRBJ2-7,ASSFGAPGQGAHEQY
NA,TRBV7-2,TRBJ2-2,ASSRTVNTGELF
TRBD2,TRBV28,TRBJ2-3,ASSSGLAGEEGTGTDTQY
NA,TRBV28,TRBJ1-1,ASSLWGRGNTEAF
NA,TRBV5-4,TRBJ1-2,ASSWDREYFLL
NA,TRBV30,TRBJ2-5,AWSTSWETQY
NA,TRBV28,TRBJ2-7,ASSVPGTSSYEQY
NA,TRBV6-5,TRBJ2-7,ASSYSPDTYEQY
TRBD1,TRBV5-6,TRBJ1-1,ASSPGGPEAF
TRBD1,TRBV15,TRBJ1-2,ATSRDRGDGYT
NA,TRBV5-6,TRBJ2-7,ASSLYGRDHEQY
NA,TRBV9,TRBJ2-6,ASSRGGSGANVLT
TRBD2,TRBV5-1,TRBJ2-1,ASSHATGLAGYNEQF
NA,TRBV7-2,TRBJ2-3,ASSLGGADTQY
NA,TRBV5-1,TRBJ2-7,ASSYFDRSYEQY
NA,TRBV28,TRBJ2-5,ASTQDPGETQY
NA,TRBV23-1,TRBJ1-5,ARMITGYSNQPQH
NA,TRBV29-1,TRBJ2-7,SVRVAAPTYEQY
TRBD2,TRBV14,TRBJ2-7,ASSQYETSGRTEQY
TRBD1,TRBV9,TRBJ2-2,ASPLSQGARELF
NA,TRBV30,TRBJ2-7,ACFDRLKQY
TRBD1,TRBV28,TRBJ1-2,ASRDRGRGYT
TRBD2,TRBV18,TRBJ2-2,ASSTWTSGTGELF
NA,TRBV18,TRBJ2-6,ASSLSTGTGANVLT
TRBD2,TRBV19,TRBJ2-1,APPGLAGDNEQF
TRBD2,TRBV19,TRBJ2-7,ATARGLALHEQY
TRBD2,TRBV28,TRBJ2-1,ASRLAGPEYNEQF
TRBD2,TRBV7-2,TRBJ2-7,ASSAVAGASSYEQY
TRBD2,TRBV7-8,TRBJ2-7,ASSLRVMLAGIKNEQY
NA,TRBV6-4,TRBJ2-1,ASETSVLTSYNEQF
TRBD2,TRBV5-1,TRBJ2-7,ASSRLSGVTYEQY
NA,TRBV2,TRBJ2-1,ASLRLVYNEQF
NA,TRBV21-1,TRBJ2-7,ASSKRGTDVSYEQY
NA,TRBV6-6,TRBJ2-1,ASSPPTRGGNEQF
NA,TRBV19,TRBJ2-7,ASSIAPLTYEQY
TRBD2,TRBV7-9,TRBJ2-7,ASSLATGTTYEQY
NA,TRBV5-1,TRBJ1-1,ASRPSTGGTEAF
TRBD1,TRBV30,TRBJ1-6,AWSAGQPNSPLH
NA,TRBV4-1,TRBJ1-2,ASSQTWEHGNT
TRBD1,TRBV13,TRBJ2-7,ASSPTGTGVDEQY
TRBD1,TRBV5-1,TRBJ2-5,ASRRTGEETQY